The 14 T cell receptor beta chains given below trace back to one sample, sequenced in a study of blood T cell repertoires in COVID-19. Sequenced by immunoSEQ multiplex PCR; TCRdb stores in-frame clones only, minus some. The sample lists some 91,000 clones, roughly 83% seen once, with 9.5% to 12% in the top ten. The sample taken for sequencing was peripheral blood. Every receptor here comes from a human donor in a cohort sampled during active COVID-19.

This chain connects TRBV2 to TRBJ2-1, with 9 bases aligning to TRBD2. J gave up 6 bases and V 4 bases, and 4 bases lay outside the gene matches. The CDR3 totals 14 residues. CDR1 is SNHLY and CDR2 is FYNNEI in the germline V gene. The CDR3: CASSGLAGFNEQFF. In nucleotides, the CDR3 is TGTGCCAGCAGTGGGCTAGCGGGATTCAATGAGCAGTTCTTC.

The chain carries TRBV5-1 and TRBJ2-3; 7 nucleotides match TRBD2. The CDR3 runs to 15 residues. The germline V gene encodes CDR1 SGHRS and CDR2 YFSETQ. V lost 0 bases and J lost 4; bases outside the gene matches: 5. The CDR3 spells CASSLDVLAPDTQYF. The CDR3 bases are TGCGCCAGCAGCTTGGACGTACTAGCGCCAGATACGCAGTATTTT.

The chain is built from TRBV2 and TRBJ1-6; 7 bases align to TRBD1. The germline gives CDR1 SNHLY, CDR2 FYNNEI. V was pared by 5 bases and J by 13 bases, with 11 bases of the junction left unmatched. This CDR3 comprises 14 residues. The CDR3 loop is CASSLNGWDSPLHF. The CDR3 coding sequence is TGTGCCAGCAGTCTAAATGGGTGGGACAGTCCCCTCCACTTT.

This sequence joins TRBV7-2 and TRBJ2-3; D may be TRBD2 (5 bases). Trimming shortened V by 6 bases and J by 1 base, and 14 bases separated the two germline ends. This CDR3 has 15 residues. Germline assignment: CDR1 SGHTA and CDR2 FQGNSA. CDR3 sequence reads: CASRANTGGTDTQYF. The CDR3 nucleotides read TGTGCCAGCAGAGCCAATACCGGGGGCACAGATACGCAGTATTTT.

This rearrangement joins TRBV30 to TRBJ1-2; D uncertain. The CDR3 has 14 amino acids. Trimming cost V 3 bases and J 2 bases, with 13 bases left between them. The germline V gene encodes CDR1 GTSNPN and CDR2 SVGIG (reference sequence). This CDR3 reads CAWSLLGVNYGYTF. CDR3 nucleotides: TGTGCCTGGAGCCTACTCGGGGTCAACTATGGCTACACCTTC.

The J gene is TRBJ2-2, the V gene TRBV15; 8 bases fit TRBD2. Germline V lookup: CDR1 LNHNV, CDR2 YYDKDF (reference sequence). With V trimmed by 6 bases and J by 5 bases, 11 bases remained unmatched. The CDR3 has 16 residues. The CDR3 here is CATRTGRGGPTGELFF. Here the CDR3 DNA reads TGTGCCACCAGAACCGGCCGGGGGGGGCCGACCGGGGAGCTGTTTTTT.

V usage is TRBV5-1 and J usage is TRBJ1-2; TRBD1 matches 7 bases. The J segment lost 5 bases and the V segment lost 3 bases, leaving 1 base of the junction unmatched. The CDR3 runs 12 residues. Germline CDR1 reads SGHRS; CDR2 reads YFSETQ. CDR3 nucleotide sequence: TGCGCCAGCAGCTCACAGGGGTATGGCTACACCTTC. As protein: CASSSQGYGYTF.

The gene calls are TRBV18 and TRBJ2-3; perhaps TRBD2 as D (5 bases). Germline V gene data show CDR1 as KGHSH and CDR2 as LQKENI. V lost 0 bases, J lost 0 bases, and 10 bases lay in between. The CDR3 is made up of 16 amino acids. The CDR3 is CASSPPAGGSTDTQYF. CDR3 sequence (DNA): TGTGCCAGCTCACCACCGGCGGGCGGTAGCACAGATACGCAGTATTTT. Together with reference TRBV18 and TRBJ2-3, the CDR3 gives the full variable domain: NAGVMQNPRHLVRRRGQEARLRCSPMKGHSHVYWYRQLPEEGLKFMVYLQKENIIDESGMPKERFSAEFPKEGPSILRIQQVVRGDSAAYFCASSPPAGGSTDTQYFGPGTRLTVL.

This clone was seen only a few times. The V gene is TRBV5-1, the J gene TRBJ2-7, with D possibly matching TRBD1 (6 bases). Germline lookup yields CDR1 SGHRS and CDR2 YFSETQ. The CDR3 length is 17 residues. Trimming stripped 3 bases from V and 4 bases from J, with 23 bases between. CDR3 sequence reads: CASSSAVTGWGSYEQYF. Written as DNA, the CDR3 is TGCGCCAGCAGCTCCGCAGTTACAGGGTGGGGATCTTACGAGCAGTACTTC.

The chain employs TRBV5-8 and TRBJ1-2, with a tentative D call TRBD1 (6 bases). V was clipped by 2 bases and J by 0 bases, with 11 bases between them. The CDR3 runs to 15 residues. Germline CDR1 and CDR2: SGHTS and YDEGEE. The CDR3 region is CASSFDRIANYGYTF. Here the CDR3 DNA reads TGTGCCAGCAGCTTTGACAGGATAGCTAACTATGGCTACACCTTC.

This rearrangement joins TRBV18 to TRBJ2-2; TRBD2 matches 7 bases. V shed 3 bases and J 1 base; nucleotides not matched to a gene: 8. CDR1 and CDR2 from the germline V gene are KGHSH and LQKENI. This CDR3 has 17 residues. CDR3 DNA sequence: TGTGCCAGCTCACCTAATCACCCTAGCGGGAACACCGGGGAGCTGTTTTTT. Translation: CASSPNHPSGNTGELFF.

The chain joins TRBV19 to TRBJ2-3; 7 bases are a match to TRBD2. The CDR3 totals 16 residues. V lost 3 bases, J lost 2 bases, and 8 bases stayed unmatched. In germline, CDR1 is LNHDA, CDR2 SQIVND (reference sequence). The CDR3 DNA reads as TGTGCCAGTAGTATTTACGCAAGCGGGGTCACAGATACGCAGTATTTT. Protein sequence: CASSIYASGVTDTQYF.

This clone was counted between two and nine times. The rearrangement joins TRBV19 to TRBJ1-5; no clear D. Germline loops: CDR1 LNHDA, CDR2 SQIVND (reference sequence). V was clipped by 3 bases and J by 4 bases, with 4 bases between them. This CDR3 comprises 12 residues. CDR3 loop: CASSILNQPQHF. CDR3 DNA: TGTGCCAGTAGTATCCTGAATCAGCCCCAGCATTTT.

This clone showed up just once. The chain recombines TRBV19 with TRBJ1-5, with 9 bases aligning to TRBD1. V dropped 11 bases and J dropped 7; count of bases not matched to a gene: 9. Germline values: CDR1 LNHDA, CDR2 SQIVND (reference sequence). This CDR3 contains 13 residues. The CDR3 loop is CASQDRGGQPQHF. Here the CDR3 DNA reads TGTGCCTCTCAGGACAGGGGCGGGCAGCCCCAGCATTTT.